This T cell receptor (beta chain) was sequenced during a study of identical twins (dated by TCRdb to 2016 to 2018). About the full investigation: TCR alpha and beta repertoires from monozygotic twins, unrelated adults of various ages and cord blood were deep-sequenced to test whether fetal clonotypes persist. To rule out contamination, the twin experiments were replicated at different times with different library preparation protocols. General findings and caveats noted by the study authors: The excess sharing between twins in beta out-of-frame sequences was weaker because fewer shared sequences reduced the signal-to-noise ratio. Invariant T cells such as MAIT and iNKT could partly confound zero-insertion analyses, although diverse VJ usage argued against such confounding for most clonotypes. Compared with coincidental sharing between unrelated individuals, out-of-frame TCR alpha sequences shared between twins had an excess of sequences with low generation probability. Because the same donors could not be followed over many years, the conclusions relied on cross-sectional statistical analysis. Fewer insertions were carried by abundant cord blood beta clonotypes, a similar but weaker trend appeared in young adult naive repertoires, and no such trend appeared in memory repertoires. In monozygotic twins, recombination models systematically underestimated out-of-frame TCR alpha sharing, but the models matched the sharing seen between unrelated individuals.

This clonotype turned up a few times. What this receptor recognizes is not known. No base quality information exists; no much larger clone differs at one position. Only healthy Caucasian donors were included. Three pairs of female monozygotic twins, all aged about 18 to 30 years, were included in the twin cohort. CD4+ and CD8+ T cell populations were isolated with positive isolation kits from Invitrogen. The receptor library was made with 5' RACE. The reads were generated on an Illumina HiSeq 2000. Template switching introduced a universal primer binding site; the final cDNA contained a unique molecular identifier, enabling accurate counting of TCR cDNA molecules. Specific primers in the conserved constant-segment region were used to synthesize first-strand cDNA for the TCR alpha and beta chains. To control for contamination, each cDNA library was double barcoded with a SMART-Mk sample barcode plus Illumina barcodes. Two successive PCR steps introduced TruSeq adapter sequences along with Illumina sample barcodes. The TCR alpha and beta cDNA libraries were sequenced on the Illumina HiSeq platform using custom primers. Per the authors' processing: Raw reads were processed with MiGEC to extract unique molecular identifiers, and MiXCR was used to determine CDR3 positions. For each individual, recombination models were inferred using an EM algorithm with the repgenHMM and IGoR tools. The analysis of shared clonotypes was done with the tcR package in R, with sharing normalized by the product of cloneset sizes. To study raw recombination free of thymic and clonal selection effects, out-of-frame nonproductive sequences were analyzed. The public reads were run again by TCRdb, first through fastp at Q25 and then through MiXCR, and only productive beta chains were kept. A single entry per CDR3 protein holds the most common genes and DNA from its merged rows. TCRdb, not the authors, supplied the V and J calls. The sample data list roughly 280,000 distinct CDR3 sequences, and just under 9.5% of these were observed just once. Of the sample, about 7.1% falls within the top ten clones.

V is cut back by 4 bases and J by 3 bases, with 5 bases in the junction unmatched. The germline V gene (reference sequence) gives CDR1 as LGHDT and CDR2 as YNNKEL. The CDR3 covers 15 residues, taking in both the cysteine and the phenylalanine. The CDR3 DNA has 45 bases and is translated from base 1. The same specimen was also included in a second study, on yellow fever vaccine responses in identical twins. As the second publication notes: The T cell response to vaccination in identical twins was reported by the authors to appear partly convergent and partly personalized. The study precisely tracked vaccine-responding T cell clones in identical twins.

Recombination linked TRBV3-1 to TRBJ1-1, and TRBD1 matches 10 of the central bases. The origin of this receptor is a woman under 30 in good health. Sequencing input: CD8+ T cells sorted from blood. The CDR3 reads as follows: CASSPDRGRDTEAFF. The DNA sequence is TGTGCCAGCAGCCCGGACAGGGGGAGGGACACTGAAGCTTTCTTT.